This T cell receptor beta chain originates from a study of regulatory T cells in long-lasting Graves disease (dated by TCRdb to the early 2020s). For the study in its entirety: Patients with newly diagnosed Graves' disease had been on antithyroid drugs for under 3 months. The study was conducted in China and was registered as a clinical trial. TCR sequencing covered 13 persistent and around 20 newly diagnosed Graves' disease patients, around 35 samples in total. This study used TCR sequencing and RNA sequencing of peripheral blood to compare persistent Graves' disease patients against newly diagnosed Graves' disease patients.

Explained via the paper, the time point label denotes: newly diagnosed GD, antithyroid drugs for less than 3 months. For both TCR sequencing and RNA sequencing, RNA was extracted from PBMCs using TRIzol. The diagnosis of Graves' disease followed American Thyroid Association guidelines. Recruitment of patients was carried out at an endocrinology department in Xi'an, China. From each patient, about 9.7 milliliters of peripheral blood was collected into an EDTA anticoagulant tube. Ficoll Paque Plus density gradient separation was used to isolate PBMCs, and no additional T cell sorting was done. RNA quality was checked with an Agilent 2100 Bioanalyzer and agarose gel, and concentration with a NanoDrop 2000. The library was prepared using multiplex PCR. The sequencer listed for this sample is Illumina HiSeq 4000. To build TCR beta libraries, CDR3 regions were amplified by Arm-PCR using iRepertoire HTBI primers. Before sequencing, the PCR products went through gel purification. The original pipeline was this. Gene usage analysis of CDR3 amino acid clonotypes used the roughly 60 TRBV and fewer than 15 TRBJ segments found across samples. COPE and FqMerger were used to merge the filtered high-quality paired reads into contigs. BLAST was used to align contigs to IMGT TRBV, TRBD and TRBJ reference genes, and CDR3 was defined according to IMGT. Any clonotype with a frequency above 0.1% was counted as a highly expanded clone. Shannon entropy was used to measure repertoire diversity, and the Gini coefficient was used to measure V-J evenness. A clonotype found in more than one individual was treated as public. The raw public data were reprocessed by TCRdb itself: fastp quality trimming at Q25, MiXCR clonotype calling, in-frame beta chains only. CDR3 protein sequences are deduplicated, and each keeps its most common genes and DNA. TCRdb's processing, not the study's, gives the V and J calls here. The sample table lists approximately 480,000 distinct CDR3 sequences, about 16% of them with a count of one. The ten largest account for 10% to 15% of the sample.

Including cysteine and phenylalanine, the CDR3 has 13 amino acids. Left in the record is the CDR3 DNA by itself, 39 bases read in frame from the first base. For CDR1 and CDR2, the germline V gene lists SNHLY and FYNNEI. Trimming takes 4 bases off V and 10 bases off J; junction bases not matched to a gene: 4. Summary of the overall study and its limitations: Only the TCR beta chain was sequenced and analyzed. More public clonotypes were shared among persistent patients (roughly 2,700) than among newly diagnosed patients (just under 1,000). TRBV28, TRBJ1-2 and TRBJ2-5 were preferentially used in persistent disease, while TRBV20-1 and TRBJ2-1 were favored in newly diagnosed disease. Only peripheral blood was studied, because thyroid tissue, the primary lesion, was inaccessible. Compared with newly diagnosed patients, persistent Graves' disease patients had lower TCR Shannon entropy and fewer highly expanded clones, which suggests clonal expansion. The authors acknowledged the small sample size as a limitation that may reduce accuracy.

In its sample, this clonotype was seen many times. Its specific antigen is unknown. No quality values exist for individual bases; no much larger clone is one base distant. This same sample was also part of a study on T cells in Graves' hyperthyroidism and ophthalmopathy. The second study's authors report: A patient counted as having stable Graves' hyperthyroidism if no progression to ophthalmopathy occurred over 18 months of follow-up. Hyperthyroidism patients were newly diagnosed, with disease duration under 2 months, and aged 18 to 65 years. Exclusion was applied to patients with uncontrolled infections, other autoimmune diseases, pregnancy or lactation. Diagnoses relied on clinical symptoms, serum thyroxine and TRAb, thyroid ultrasound and orbital computed tomography. The first round of RT-PCR for the TCR CDR3 was performed with the HTBI primer set and the Qiagen OneStep RT-PCR kit. Blood samples also contained most of the expanded thyroid clonotypes (frequency above 0.001), which suggests that blood repertoires may reflect thyroid immune responses. In cross-validation, a model built on a 13 V-J signature told ophthalmopathy apart from stable hyperthyroidism with under 90% sensitivity and approximately 81% specificity, and in testing the same model reached 80%/75%. In validation, the model predicted progression to ophthalmopathy a median of about 5.9 months before onset, with about 64% sensitivity and almost 75% specificity. To identify TCR V-J signatures that set the groups apart, the researchers used a discovery cohort of 95 to 100 patients, made up of around 40 with Graves' ophthalmopathy and some 55 with stable Graves' hyperthyroidism. Prospective prediction of ophthalmopathy was tested in an independent validation cohort of fewer than 20 hyperthyroidism patients and around 16 patients who later progressed to ophthalmopathy. The approximately 100 discovery patients were divided at random into training and test sets in a 7:3 ratio. In addition, the study compared T-cell repertoires in thyroid tissue and in blood from several Graves' hyperthyroidism patients. After sampling, hyperthyroidism patients received methimazole starting at 30 mg daily, and ophthalmopathy patients received high-dose intravenous methylprednisolone. A second multiplex PCR round built the libraries, followed by size selection and purification. The libraries were sequenced on an Illumina HiSeq2000 using paired-end 100 bp reads. SOAPnuke was used to process the raw data, throwing out any read that contained adapters or uncalled bases, had a mean Phred below 15, or lacked an exact constant-primer or identifier match. High-quality paired reads were merged using COPE v1.2.5, and each unique nucleotide sequence was defined as a clonotype. Clonotypes were aligned to IMGT TRBV, TRBD and TRBJ reference segments using MiTCR v1.1. Only V-J combinations with frequency above 0.0001, covering roughly 99% of repertoires, were analysed. The TCS score was defined as F50 (clonal expansion) divided by E x V (chaos), with BLOSUM62-based TCRdist calculated between CDR3 peptides within each V-J. Welch's t-statistics and random forest reduced 500 to 650 V-J features to roughly 13, which were used in a naive Bayes classifier (R e1071). No statistical method was used to fix the sample size in advance, and group allocation was not hidden from the investigators. TCR Vbeta CDR3 sequencing of some 140 peripheral blood samples (over 40 ophthalmopathy, 75 hyperthyroidism and roughly 17 progressor patients) is reported in the paper.

The receptor's source is a man aged 35-49 years with Graves disease. Donor details come from another sample of the same person, matched by shared clones. The input for sequencing was peripheral blood mononuclear cells (PBMCs), taken at new diagnosis, from a patient treated with antithyroid drugs. The sequence links TRBV2 to TRBJ2-1; 10 of the junction bases match TRBD2. The CDR3 has the sequence CASSVAGGQEQFF. The DNA sequence is TGTGCCAGCAGTGTAGCGGGAGGACAAGAGCAGTTCTTC.